This is a list of T cell receptor beta chains from one sample in a study of T cell responses to AZD1222 COVID-19 vaccine. The table came from immunoSEQ multiplex PCR; TCRdb's copy has only in-frame clones and leaves some out. The sample comprises 140,000 to 150,000 clones, 88% of which are singletons, and over 12% rests with the top ten. The specimen comprised peripheral blood, sampled on day 0 of AZD1222 vaccination. These receptors originate from an adult in good health. CDR3s include the opening cysteine and the closing phenylalanine or tryptophan. Each record gives: clone size, D gene, J gene, V gene, CDR3 protein, CDR3 DNA. The D gene is left open where the match is weak. Rows give clone size only sometimes, using once, few, many, or a class for an expanded clone.

once	NA	TRBJ1-2	TRBV28	CASTDGGGGYGYTF	TGTGCCAGCACCGACGGAGGGGGAGGCTATGGCTACACCTTC
NA	TRBD1	TRBJ2-7	TRBV7-2	CASRPRQGSYEQYF	TGTGCCAGCAGGCCTAGACAGGGTTCTTACGAGCAGTACTTC
NA	NA	TRBJ1-1	TRBV12-3/TRBV12-4	CASSLAYTEAFF	TGTGCCAGCAGTTTAGCGTACACTGAAGCTTTCTTT
NA	NA	TRBJ1-3	TRBV3-1/TRBV3-2	CASSQWRQPHSSGNTIYF	TGTGCCAGCAGCCAATGGCGCCAGCCCCACAGCTCTGGAAACACCATATATTTT
NA	NA	TRBJ1-1	TRBV4-3	CASSQTVGNPNTEAFF	TGCGCCAGCAGCCAGACCGTTGGGAACCCGAACACTGAAGCTTTCTTT
NA	NA	TRBJ2-5	TRBV9	CASSVEGAVGETQYF	TGTGCCAGCAGCGTAGAAGGTGCGGTGGGAGAGACCCAGTACTTC
NA	NA	TRBJ2-3	TRBV5-8	CASSLEGGPNTDTQYF	TGTGCCAGCAGCTTGGAAGGCGGGCCGAACACAGATACGCAGTATTTT
NA	NA	TRBJ2-5	TRBV5-8	CASSSVETQYF	TGTGCCAGCAGCTCGGTAGAGACCCAGTACTTC
NA	NA	TRBJ1-5	TRBV6-5	CASTLTLGQPQHF	TGTGCCAGCACCCTTACCTTGGGGCAGCCCCAGCATTTT
NA	NA	TRBJ2-7	TRBV30	CAWRISLGHSGQYF	TGTGCCTGGAGGATTAGCCTCGGACACTCTGGGCAGTACTTC
NA	NA	TRBJ1-5	TRBV27	CASSFSQGSNQPQHF	TGTGCCAGCAGTTTTTCCCAGGGTAGCAATCAGCCCCAGCATTTT
NA	NA	TRBJ1-2	TRBV7-8	CASSLGSSILSGYGYTF	TGTGCCAGCAGCTTAGGGTCCAGTATACTTTCAGGCTATGGCTACACCTTC
NA	NA	TRBJ1-5	TRBV15	CATSRDGLAPDANQPQHF	TGTGCCACCAGCAGAGACGGCCTGGCGCCGGATGCCAATCAGCCCCAGCATTTT
NA	NA	TRBJ2-1	TRBV14	CASSQGHSSNEQFF	TGTGCCAGCAGCCAAGGTCACAGCTCCAATGAGCAGTTCTTC
NA	TRBD1	TRBJ2-3	TRBV4-2	CASSQEGQLSTDTQYF	TGTGCCAGCAGCCAAGAGGGACAGCTTAGCACAGATACGCAGTATTTT
few	NA	TRBJ2-2	TRBV12-3/TRBV12-4	CASRLLGTGELFF	TGTGCCAGCAGGTTACTGGGGACCGGGGAGCTGTTTTTT
NA	NA	TRBJ2-3	TRBV4-2	CASSRGVRTSTDTQYF	TGTGCCAGCAGCCGCGGGGTACGTACTAGCACAGATACGCAGTATTTT
NA	NA	TRBJ2-7	TRBV12-5	CASGIDYEQYF	TGTGCTAGTGGTATAGACTACGAGCAGTACTTC
NA	TRBD1	TRBJ1-4	TRBV24-1	CATSDAGTGGTELFF	TGTGCCACCAGTGATGCCGGGACAGGGGGCACGGAACTGTTTTTT
NA	NA	TRBJ1-3	TRBV5-5	CASSLDPGSGNTIYF	TGTGCCAGCAGCTTGGATCCAGGCTCTGGAAACACCATATATTTT
NA	NA	TRBJ1-2	TRBV7-8	CASSPAKADLFGYTF	TGTGCCAGCAGCCCCGCTAAGGCGGACCTCTTTGGCTACACCTTC
NA	TRBD1	TRBJ1-2	TRBV19	CASSSRQGHYGYTF	TGTGCCAGTAGTTCCAGACAGGGGCACTATGGCTACACCTTC
NA	NA	TRBJ2-7	TRBV24-1	CATSRDNSYEQYF	TGTGCCACCAGTAGAGACAACTCCTACGAGCAGTACTTC
NA	TRBD1	TRBJ1-2	TRBV28	CASSYPPGQGNYGYTF	TGTGCCAGCAGTTACCCCCCGGGACAGGGGAACTATGGCTACACCTTC
once	NA	TRBJ2-4	TRBV6-5	CASSLDRQNIQYF	TGTGCCAGCAGCTTGGACAGACAAAACATTCAGTACTTC
NA	NA	TRBJ1-6	TRBV14	CASSQDPAGSPLHF	TGTGCCAGCAGCCAAGACCCCGCGGGATCACCCCTCCACTTT
NA	TRBD2	TRBJ2-2	TRBV29-1	CSAKAGVNTGELFF	TGCAGCGCTAAAGCGGGGGTGAACACCGGGGAGCTGTTTTTT
NA	NA	TRBJ2-5	TRBV5-1	CASSFQKETQYF	TGCGCCAGCAGCTTCCAGAAGGAGACCCAGTACTTC
once	NA	TRBJ2-7	TRBV11-2	CASSSKVYEQYF	TGTGCCAGCAGCTCAAAGGTGTACGAGCAGTACTTC
NA	NA	TRBJ1-2	TRBV20-1	CSAAPGGSYTF	TGCAGTGCCGCCCCAGGAGGGAGCTACACCTTC
NA	NA	TRBJ1-5	TRBV28	CASQTGMRSNQPQHF	TGTGCCAGCCAAACAGGGATGCGTAGCAATCAGCCCCAGCATTTT
NA	NA	TRBJ1-1	TRBV11-2	CASSLGVWTEAFF	TGTGCCAGCAGCTTAGGGGTCTGGACTGAAGCTTTCTTT
NA	NA	TRBJ1-5	TRBV7-8	CASSREPSNQPQHF	TGTGCCAGCAGCCGAGAGCCGAGCAATCAGCCCCAGCATTTT
NA	NA	TRBJ2-4	TRBV7-8	CASSPEAGRAKNIQYF	TGTGCCAGCAGCCCAGAGGCAGGGAGGGCCAAAAACATTCAGTACTTC
NA	TRBD1	TRBJ2-1	TRBV19	CASIPGQGSNEQFF	TGTGCCAGTATTCCGGGACAGGGGAGCAATGAGCAGTTCTTC
NA	TRBD1	TRBJ1-4	TRBV9	CASSAQGRDEKLFF	TGTGCCAGCAGCGCACAGGGGCGTGATGAAAAACTGTTTTTT
NA	NA	TRBJ1-4	TRBV5-1	CASSLTGWEANEKLFF	TGCGCCAGCAGCTTGACGGGATGGGAGGCTAATGAAAAACTGTTTTTT
NA	NA	TRBJ1-1	TRBV19	CASSTGGDTEAFF	TGTGCCAGTAGTACCGGGGGGGACACTGAAGCTTTCTTT
NA	TRBD1	TRBJ1-1	TRBV16	CASSHPPGQKEAFF	TGTGCCAGCAGCCATCCGCCGGGACAGAAAGAAGCTTTCTTT
NA	NA	TRBJ2-6	TRBV30	CAWSLHSSGANVLTF	TGTGCCTGGAGTTTGCATTCCTCTGGGGCCAACGTCCTGACTTTC
NA	NA	TRBJ2-1	TRBV10-3	CAISESVNEQFF	TGTGCCATCAGTGAGTCGGTGAATGAGCAGTTCTTC
once	NA	TRBJ1-4	TRBV18	CASSPTTNGANEKLFF	TGTGCCAGCTCACCGACAACCAACGGGGCTAATGAAAAACTGTTTTTT
NA	NA	TRBJ2-3	TRBV14	CASSQEDSSTDTQYF	TGTGCCAGCAGCCAAGAGGACAGCTCCACAGATACGCAGTATTTT
NA	NA	TRBJ1-3	TRBV18	CASSPQGNSGNTIYF	TGTGCCAGCTCACCGCAAGGGAACTCTGGAAACACCATATATTTT
NA	TRBD1	TRBJ2-2	TRBV2	CASSDGTGPGELFF	TGTGCCAGCAGTGATGGGACAGGGCCCGGGGAGCTGTTTTTT